Below, 14 T cell receptor beta chains from the same sample are listed, as sequenced in a study of CD8+CD57+ T cells in acquired aplastic anemia. The TCR beta profiling, which covered VDJ combination and CDR3 sequence, was carried out using genomic DNA as the template. TCRdb analysed the reads with MiXCR anew, one entry per CDR3 protein. The sample has roughly 220,000 distinct CDR3 sequences; roughly 60% are singletons. Patients included in sequencing had previously demonstrated CD8+CD57+ cell expansion by flow cytometry. The sample comprised sorted CD4+, CD8+, or CD8+CD57+ T cells (not recorded which) from PBMCs. The receptor source for this set is a human donor with aplastic anemia.

V and J are TRBV29-1 and TRBJ2-7; 8 bases agree with TRBD1. The germline CDR1 and CDR2 sequences are SQVTM and ANQGSEA. V gave up 0 bases and J gave up 4 bases; unmatched junction bases: 5. The CDR3 is 14 amino acids. The CDR3: CSVEEWTGRYEQYF. The DNA for the CDR3 is TGCAGCGTTGAAGAATGGACAGGGAGGTACGAGCAGTACTTC.

CDR3 sequence (DNA): TGCAGTGCTACTCGAGCGGGAGGCCCTGAGACCCAGTACTTC. Protein: CSATRAGGPETQYF. The gene calls are TRBV20-1 and TRBJ2-5; 9 bases map to TRBD2. This CDR3 comprises 14 residues. V lost 4 bases, J lost 5 bases, and 8 bases stayed unmatched. Looked up from germline, CDR1 is DFQATT and CDR2 is SNEGSKA (reference sequence).

The chain uses TRBV7-8 and TRBJ1-2; 8 positions agree with TRBD1. The CDR3 has 14 amino acids. Germline-derived CDR1 and CDR2 are SGHVS and FQNEAQ. The ends lost 1 base at V and 6 bases at J; junction bases unmatched: 4. As DNA, the CDR3 is TGTGCCAGCAGCTTAGGGGCAGGGGGCAATGGCTACACCTTC. Protein sequence: CASSLGAGGNGYTF. The whole variable domain, remainder taken from reference TRBV7-8 and TRBJ1-2, is GAGVSQSPRYKVAKRGQDVALRCDPISGHVSLFWYQQALGQGPEFLTYFQNEAQLDKSGLPSDRFFAERPEGSVSTLKIQRTQQEDSAVYLCASSLGAGGNGYTFGSGTRLTVV.

In this sample, this clonotype turned up a few times. This chain uses TRBV11-1 with TRBJ2-7, with TRBD1 identical over 7 bases. Germline assignment: CDR1 SGHAT and CDR2 FQDESV (reference sequence). There are 15 residues in the CDR3. The trim removed 0 bases at V and 5 bases at J, leaving 7 bases unmatched. CDR3: CASSLAGDRDHEQYF. Here the CDR3 DNA reads TGTGCCAGCAGCTTAGCGGGAGACAGGGACCACGAGCAGTACTTC.

This CDR3 reads CASSVTGNTKDFF. For the CDR3, the DNA is TGTGCCAGTAGTGTGACAGGGAACACTAAAGATTTCTTT. J is TRBJ1-1 and V is TRBV19; 7 bases line up with TRBD1. V trimming: 5 bases; J trimming: 13 bases; junction bases outside the gene matches: 13. The V gene's germline CDR1 is LNHDA and CDR2 SQIVND (reference sequence). There are 13 residues in the CDR3.

V usage is TRBV9 and J usage is TRBJ2-3; 11 bases align to TRBD1. Losses at the gene ends were 4 bases for V and 3 bases for J; bases not matched to a gene: 7. Germline-derived CDR1 and CDR2 are SGDLS and YYNGEE. There are 16 residues in the CDR3. CDR3: CASSLKGQGVTDTQYF. The CDR3 DNA is TGTGCCAGCAGCTTAAAGGGACAGGGGGTTACAGATACGCAGTATTTT. The complete variable domain, with remaining parts taken from reference TRBV9 and TRBJ2-3, reads DSGVTQTPKHLITATGQRVTLRCSPRSGDLSVYWYQQSLDQGLQFLIQYYNGEERAKGNILERFSAQQFPDLHSELNLSSLELGDSALYFCASSLKGQGVTDTQYFGPGTRLTVL.

Details on this clonotype: At one boundary the junction diverges from the germline segment, which might be a read error. This chain connects TRBV7-2 to TRBJ1-6; tentatively, D is TRBD1 (6 bases). The CDR3 loop spans 15 amino acids. The germline gives CDR1 SGHTA, CDR2 FQGNSA. DNA for the CDR3: TGTGCCAGCAGCCTCACACAGGGCTATAATCCACCCCTCCACTTT. Its protein is CASSLTQGYNPPLHF.

About this clonotype: A junction boundary mismatches the germline segment, possibly from a read error. This chain joins TRBV20-1 and TRBJ2-3; 13 bases line up with TRBD2. Per germline, CDR1 DFQATT and CDR2 SNEGSKA (reference sequence). The CDR3 length is 15 residues. CDR3 amino acids: CSASRTSGGTDTQYF. In nucleotides, the CDR3 is TGCAGTGCTAGCCGGACTAGCGGGGGCACAGATACACAGTATTTT.

The chain combines TRBV7-9 with TRBJ2-7; 8 nucleotides match TRBD1. Germline trimming cut 5 bases from V and 5 bases from J; bases unmatched to any gene: 5. The CDR3 is 13 amino acids. Per the germline V gene, CDR1 is SEHNR and CDR2 is FQNEAQ (reference sequence). This CDR3 reads CASSQGQGHEQYF. In nucleotides, the CDR3 is TGTGCCAGCAGCCAAGGACAGGGCCACGAGCAGTACTTC.

This clonotype is termed large. The genes are TRBV15 and TRBJ1-4; 11 positions match TRBD1. V lost 6 bases to trimming and J lost 7 bases; unmatched junction nucleotides: 7. There are 15 residues in the CDR3. Germline-derived CDR1 and CDR2 are LNHNV and YYDKDF (reference sequence). CDR3 DNA sequence: TGTGCCACCAGACAGGACAGGGGGCCTGGTGAAAAACTGTTTTTT. Its translation is CATRQDRGPGEKLFF.

V gene TRBV11-2 combines with J gene TRBJ1-4; D is ambiguous. The germline gives CDR1 SGHAT, CDR2 FQNNGV. The CDR3 length is 15 residues. V lost 5 bases and J 3 bases, leaving 13 bases between the germline ends. CDR3 sequence (DNA): TGTGCCAGCAGCACTGACTCGGCTTCTAATGAAAAACTGTTTTTT. This codes for CASSTDSASNEKLFF. Complete variable domain (other parts from reference TRBV11-2 and TRBJ1-4): EAGVAQSPRYKIIEKRQSVAFWCNPISGHATLYWYQQILGQGPKLLIQFQNNGVVDDSQLPKDRFSAERLKGVDSTLKIQPAKLEDSAVYLCASSTDSASNEKLFFGSGTQLSVL.

The chain carries TRBV7-3 and TRBJ2-3, with 14 bases lining up with TRBD2. The CDR3 covers 16 residues. V was pared by 2 bases and J by 4 bases, with 2 bases of the junction left unmatched. Germline CDR1 SGHTA, CDR2 FQGTGA. The CDR3 DNA is TGTGCCAGCAGCTTATTGGGACTAGCGGGGGCAGATACGCAGTATTTT. Protein sequence: CASSLLGLAGADTQYF. The full variable domain, completed using reference TRBV7-3 and TRBJ2-3, is GAGVSQTPSNKVTEKGKYVELRCDPISGHTALYWYRQSLGQGPEFLIYFQGTGAADDSGLPNDRFFAVRPEGSVSTLKIQRTERGDSAVYLCASSLLGLAGADTQYFGPGTRLTVL.

The rearrangement uses TRBV2 and TRBJ2-7; 9 nucleotides align to TRBD1. The germline V gene encodes CDR1 SNHLY and CDR2 FYNNEI. The CDR3 has 12 residues. Trimming took 10 bases from V and 4 from J; bases not matched to a gene: 5. The CDR3 loop is CATGTGLYEQYF. DNA for the CDR3: TGTGCCACCGGGACAGGGCTTTACGAGCAGTACTTC.

The V call is TRBV7-3, the J call TRBJ2-5; TRBD1 matches at 7 bases. Germline CDR1 SGHTA, CDR2 FQGTGA. The length of the CDR3 is 16 residues. The V gene end was trimmed by 2 bases and the J gene end by 3 bases; junction bases not matched to a gene: 9. CDR3 bases: TGTGCCAGCAGCTTAGACGAGACAGGGACAGAAGAGACCCAGTACTTC. Its translation is CASSLDETGTEETQYF.